This is a list of T cell receptor beta chains from one sample in a study of control samples from healthy donors and cancer patients. The repertoire was sequenced with immunoSEQ multiplex PCR; TCRdb's copy has only in-frame clones and lacks some. The table records 100,000 or so clones, approximately 90% of them present only once. Sequences were obtained from blood. The receptors come from a woman aged 25 to 39 in good health. Both conserved end residues are part of each CDR3. The order of the fields is D gene, V gene, J gene, CDR3 DNA, CDR3 protein. D genes are given only for firm matches.

d_gene: TRBD2
v_gene: TRBV2
j_gene: TRBJ2-5
CDR3nt: TGTGCCAGCAGTGAAGCGCGGGGAGGACTAGCCGCTCAAGAGACCCAGTACTTC
CDR3aa: CASSEARGGLAAQETQYF

d_gene: .
v_gene: TRBV28
j_gene: TRBJ2-7
CDR3nt: TGTGCCAGCAGTTTAAGTGCGGGAACCTCCTACGAGCAGTACTTC
CDR3aa: CASSLSAGTSYEQYF

d_gene: .
v_gene: TRBV5-1
j_gene: TRBJ1-2
CDR3nt: TGCGCCAGCAGCTTGGGGGGGAGCCAAATCTATGGCTACACCTTC
CDR3aa: CASSLGGSQIYGYTF

d_gene: .
v_gene: TRBV5-1
j_gene: TRBJ1-4
CDR3nt: TGCGCCAGCAGCTTGATGGGGGCAGGGGCGGCAGCAACTAATGAAAAACTGTTTTTT
CDR3aa: CASSLMGAGAAATNEKLFF

d_gene: .
v_gene: TRBV6-5
j_gene: TRBJ2-1
CDR3nt: TGTGCCAGCAGCAGCACCTCCTACAATGAGCAGTTCTTC
CDR3aa: CASSSTSYNEQFF

d_gene: TRBD1
v_gene: TRBV11-1
j_gene: TRBJ1-1
CDR3nt: TGTGCCAGCACCCTCACAGGGGGCACTGAAGCTTTCTTT
CDR3aa: CASTLTGGTEAFF

d_gene: TRBD1
v_gene: TRBV10-2
j_gene: TRBJ2-1
CDR3nt: TGCGCCAGCAGTGAGCCGACAGGGGATGAGCAGTTCTTC
CDR3aa: CASSEPTGDEQFF

d_gene: .
v_gene: TRBV3-1/TRBV3-2
j_gene: TRBJ1-5
CDR3nt: TGTGCCAGCAGCCAAGACAGGTTAGGCAATCAGCCCCAGCATTTT
CDR3aa: CASSQDRLGNQPQHF

d_gene: .
v_gene: TRBV15
j_gene: TRBJ1-5
CDR3nt: TGTGCCACCAGCAGAGGAGCAGGACGGAGGTACAATCAGCCCCAGCATTTT
CDR3aa: CATSRGAGRRYNQPQHF

d_gene: .
v_gene: TRBV5-1
j_gene: TRBJ1-2
CDR3nt: TGCGCCAGCAGCTTGGAGAACTATGGCTACACCTTC
CDR3aa: CASSLENYGYTF

d_gene: TRBD2
v_gene: TRBV25-1
j_gene: TRBJ2-5
CDR3nt: TGTGCCAGCCCCGAGGGGTTAGCGGGGGGAAAAGAGACCCAGTACTTC
CDR3aa: CASPEGLAGGKETQYF